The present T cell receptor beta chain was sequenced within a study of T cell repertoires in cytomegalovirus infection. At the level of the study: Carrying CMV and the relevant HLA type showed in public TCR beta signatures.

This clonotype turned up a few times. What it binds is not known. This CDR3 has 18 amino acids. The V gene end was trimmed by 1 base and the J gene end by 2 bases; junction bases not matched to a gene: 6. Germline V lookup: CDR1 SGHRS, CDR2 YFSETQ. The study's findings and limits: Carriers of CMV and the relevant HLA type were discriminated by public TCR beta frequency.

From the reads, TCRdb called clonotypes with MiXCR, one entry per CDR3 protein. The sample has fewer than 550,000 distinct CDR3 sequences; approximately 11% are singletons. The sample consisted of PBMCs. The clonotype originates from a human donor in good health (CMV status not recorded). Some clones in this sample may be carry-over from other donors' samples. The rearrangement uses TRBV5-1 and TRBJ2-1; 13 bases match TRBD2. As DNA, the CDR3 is TGCGCCAGCAGCTTGTCGACTAGCGGGGGGTCGACCTACAATGAGCAGTTCTTC. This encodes CASSLSTSGGSTYNEQFF.